Below, one T cell receptor beta chain is given with its context. The data originate from a study of blood T cell repertoires in COVID-19. The V end lost 2 bases, the J end lost 4 bases, and 13 bases lay between the germline ends. CDR3 length equals 15 residues. Germline CDR1 SGHRS, CDR2 YFSETQ. The assay was immunoSEQ multiplex PCR, and TCRdb's table has in-frame clones only and misses some. The data hold some 260,000 clones, with 70% to 85% observed a single time. The chain has TRBV5-1 and TRBJ2-1; the D is unclear. The origin of this receptor is a woman of 80 years or more with active or convalescent COVID-19. Sequenced material: peripheral blood. The CDR3, as DNA: TGCGCCAGCAGCTTCATAGCTACGCAATACAATGAGCAGTTCTTC. It encodes CASSFIATQYNEQFF.